One and the same sample provided the 8 T cell receptor beta chains below, sequenced in a study of blood T cells in healthy people across ages. PCR was performed a second time for about 7 to 12 cycles using a sample-barcoded 5' primer and a J-beta primer mix. TCRdb reprocessed the 5' RACE reads via MiXCR and lists one record per CDR3 protein. The data hold 800,000 or so distinct CDR3 sequences, with roughly 60% observed a single time. Sequences were obtained from blood. The receptors derive from a man aged 25 to 45 in good health.

J is TRBJ2-4 and V is TRBV14; D is ambiguous. Near its end, the DNA agrees better with TRBJ2-7, so the J call may be wrong. The CDR3 contains 13 residues. CDR1 is SGHDN, CDR2 FVKESK, per germline. This CDR3 reads CASSHGRTYEQYF. In DNA, the CDR3 is TGTGCCAGCAGCCACGGTAGGACCTACGAGCAGTACTTC.

The V and J genes are TRBV25-1 and TRBJ1-5, with unresolved D. V was pared by 2 bases and J by 6 bases, with 8 bases between. The germline CDR1 and CDR2 sequences are MGHDK and SYGVNS. This CDR3 has 13 residues. The CDR3 coding sequence is TGTGCCAGCAGTGAAAAGGCTGGTCAGCCCCAGCATTTT. Encoded protein: CASSEKAGQPQHF. The whole variable domain, remainder taken from reference TRBV25-1 and TRBJ1-5, is EADIYQTPRYLVIGTGKKITLECSQTMGHDKMYWYQQDPGMELHLIHYSYGVNSTEKGDLSSESTVSRIRTEHFPLTLESARPSHTSQYLCASSEKAGQPQHFGDGTRLSIL.

The genes are TRBV5-1 and TRBJ2-3; D is unclear. The V gene's germline CDR1 is SGHRS and CDR2 YFSETQ. Trimming left V 6 bases short and J 8 bases short, with 16 bases between. This CDR3 is built from 13 residues. CDR3 nucleotide sequence: TGCGCCAGCACCCCGGGCGACCTACCTACGCAGTATTTT. Its protein product is CASTPGDLPTQYF.

The J gene is TRBJ2-4, the V gene TRBV9; D unresolved. Germline V gene lookup returns CDR1 SGDLS and CDR2 YYNGEE. The CDR3 has 14 amino acids. The V end was cut by 0 bases, the J end by 13 bases, with 17 bases between. This CDR3 is CASSVGNRQEAQYF. The CDR3 DNA reads TGTGCCAGCAGCGTAGGGAATCGACAAGAGGCCCAGTACTTC.

Regarding this clonotype: A junction boundary mismatches the germline segment, possibly from a read error. The chain recombines TRBV5-1 with TRBJ2-7; the D is unclear. This CDR3 is built from 12 residues. Germline values: CDR1 SGHRS, CDR2 YFSETQ. The CDR3 region is CASSTSAYEQNF. For the CDR3, the DNA is TGCGCCAGCAGCACCTCTGCGTACGAGCAGAACTTC.

The genes are TRBV5-6 and TRBJ2-5, with 7 positions matching TRBD2. The CDR3 has 15 residues. Per germline, CDR1 SGHDT and CDR2 YYEEEE. V lost 1 base to trimming and J lost 1 base; unmatched junction nucleotides: 4. DNA for the CDR3: TGTGCCAGCAGCTTGCGGCGGGGGAGCCAAGAGACCCAGTACTTC. This codes for CASSLRRGSQETQYF.

The chain joins TRBV3-1 to TRBJ2-5; 8 positions match TRBD2. The germline CDR1 and CDR2 sequences are LGHDT and YNNKEL (reference sequence). This CDR3 region has 15 residues. V shed 4 bases and J 5 bases; nucleotides not matched to a gene: 9. The CDR3 nucleotides are TGTGCCAGCAGCCGCAGTCGACTAGCGCGGGAGACCCAGTACTTC. Translating gives CASSRSRLARETQYF.

The V and J genes are TRBV9 and TRBJ2-3; 8 positions match TRBD2. CDR3 length equals 14 residues. The germline V gene has CDR1 SGDLS and CDR2 YYNGEE. Trimming removed 0 bases from V and 7 bases from J; junction bases left unmatched: 4. In DNA, the CDR3 is TGTGCCAGCAGCGTAGCCGGGGGGGCAAATACGCAGTATTTT. Amino acid sequence: CASSVAGGANTQYF.